This T cell receptor beta chain emerged from a study of T cells in women clearing cervical HPV infection. Study overall: Cases were women with histologically confirmed HPV16-related CIN3 or worse, including a couple of invasive cancers.

A word on this clone: Antigen: not known. The CDR3 end falls 3 residues outside the read, so it is completed with the germline J gene.

Overall study findings and caveats: CIN3+ cases had significantly higher TCR richness than controls; evenness did not differ.

Clones were read by immunoSEQ multiplex PCR, and TCRdb kept only the in-frame ones, dropping some. Its table lists about 30,000 clones. Each participant carried one incident cervical HPV16 infection only. The CDR3 runs to 14 residues. CDR1 and CDR2 (germline): MRHNA, SNTAGT. J lost 10 bases, V lost 6 bases, and 9 bases had no gene match. The sequence came from a woman between 18 and 70 years old with a cervical HPV16 infection that either progressed to CIN3+ or cleared (not recorded which). The chain employs TRBV6-4 and TRBJ1-6; TRBD1 aligns across 7 bases. Sequencing was done on a sample of blood buffy coat. Incomplete CDR3 DNA: TGTGCCAGCAGCCCCACAGGGGAGAGGTCACCC. Translating gives CASSPTGERSP. The whole CDR3 sequence is CASSPTGERSPLHF.